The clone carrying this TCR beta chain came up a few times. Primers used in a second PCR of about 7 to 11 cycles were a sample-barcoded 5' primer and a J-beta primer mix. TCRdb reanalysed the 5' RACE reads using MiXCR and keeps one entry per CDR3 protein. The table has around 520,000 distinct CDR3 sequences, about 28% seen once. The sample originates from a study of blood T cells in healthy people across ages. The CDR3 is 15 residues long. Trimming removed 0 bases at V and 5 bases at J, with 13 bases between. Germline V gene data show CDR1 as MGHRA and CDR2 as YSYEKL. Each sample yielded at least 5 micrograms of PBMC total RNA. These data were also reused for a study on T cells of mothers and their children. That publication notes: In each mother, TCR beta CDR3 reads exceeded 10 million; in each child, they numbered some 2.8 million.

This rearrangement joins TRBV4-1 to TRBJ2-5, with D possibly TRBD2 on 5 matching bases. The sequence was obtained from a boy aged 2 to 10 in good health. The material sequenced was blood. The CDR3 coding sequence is TGCGCCAGCAGCCAAGACGTCGGGATTTGGGAGACCCAGTACTTC. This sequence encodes CASSQDVGIWETQYF.